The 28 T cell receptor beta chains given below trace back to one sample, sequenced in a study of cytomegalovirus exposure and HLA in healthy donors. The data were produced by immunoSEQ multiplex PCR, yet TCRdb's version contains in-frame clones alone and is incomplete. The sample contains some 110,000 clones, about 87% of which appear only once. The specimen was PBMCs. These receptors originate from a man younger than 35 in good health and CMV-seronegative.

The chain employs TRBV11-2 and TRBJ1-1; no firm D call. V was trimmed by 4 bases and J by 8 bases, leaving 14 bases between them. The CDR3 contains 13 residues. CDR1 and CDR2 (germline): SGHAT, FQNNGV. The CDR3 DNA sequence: TGTGCCAGCAGCTCCTCTTTCGAGACAGAAGCTTTCTTT. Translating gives CASSSSFETEAFF.

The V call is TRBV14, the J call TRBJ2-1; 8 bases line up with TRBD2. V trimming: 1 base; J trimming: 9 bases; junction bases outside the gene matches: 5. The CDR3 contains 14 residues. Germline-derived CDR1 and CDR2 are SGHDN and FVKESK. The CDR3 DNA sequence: TGTGCCAGCAGCCAAGCAAACGGGAGGGTTGAGCAGTTCTTC. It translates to CASSQANGRVEQFF.

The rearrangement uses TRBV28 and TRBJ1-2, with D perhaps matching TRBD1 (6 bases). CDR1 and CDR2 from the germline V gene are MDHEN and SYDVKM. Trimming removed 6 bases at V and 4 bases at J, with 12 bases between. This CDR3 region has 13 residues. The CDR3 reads CASSLGQFYGYTF. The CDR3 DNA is TGTGCCAGCAGCCTAGGACAGTTCTATGGCTACACCTTC.

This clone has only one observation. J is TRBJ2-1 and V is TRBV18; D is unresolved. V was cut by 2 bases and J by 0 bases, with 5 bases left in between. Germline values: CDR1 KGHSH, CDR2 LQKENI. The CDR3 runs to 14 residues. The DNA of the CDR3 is TGTGCCAGCTCACCAGCCAGCTCCTACAATGAGCAGTTCTTC. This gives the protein CASSPASSYNEQFF.

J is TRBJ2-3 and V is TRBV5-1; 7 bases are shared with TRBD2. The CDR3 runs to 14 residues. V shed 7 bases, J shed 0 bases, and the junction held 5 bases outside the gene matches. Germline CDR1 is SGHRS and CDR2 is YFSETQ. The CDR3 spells CASGTMSSTDTQYF. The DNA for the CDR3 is TGCGCCAGCGGGACTATGTCTAGCACAGATACGCAGTATTTT.

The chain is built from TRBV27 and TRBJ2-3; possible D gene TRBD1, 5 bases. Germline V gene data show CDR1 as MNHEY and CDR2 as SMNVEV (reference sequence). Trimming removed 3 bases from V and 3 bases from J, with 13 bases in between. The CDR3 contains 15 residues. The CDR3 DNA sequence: TGTGCCAGCAGTTTTTGGCAGGGCCCAACAGATACGCAGTATTTT. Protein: CASSFWQGPTDTQYF.

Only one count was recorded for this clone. The CDR3 here is CASSGGTGWKETQYF. The CDR3 nucleotides are TGCGCCAGCAGCGGAGGGACAGGGTGGAAAGAGACCCAGTACTTC. The genes are TRBV5-1 and TRBJ2-5, with TRBD1 identical over 9 bases. The CDR3 loop spans 15 amino acids. V gave up 4 bases and J gave up 3 bases; unmatched junction bases: 7. In germline, CDR1 is SGHRS, CDR2 YFSETQ.

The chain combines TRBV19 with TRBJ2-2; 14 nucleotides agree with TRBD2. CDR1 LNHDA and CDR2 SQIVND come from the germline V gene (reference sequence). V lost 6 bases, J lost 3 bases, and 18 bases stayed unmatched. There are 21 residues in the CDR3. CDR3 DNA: TGTGCCAGTAGACCGCCAAAACCGGGACTAGCGGGAGTCCTCGACACCGGGGAGCTGTTTTTT. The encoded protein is CASRPPKPGLAGVLDTGELFF. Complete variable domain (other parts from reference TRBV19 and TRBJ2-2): DGGITQSPKYLFRKEGQNVTLSCEQNLNHDAMYWYRQDPGQGLRLIYYSQIVNDFQKGDIAEGYSVSREKKESFPLTVTSAQKNPTAFYLCASRPPKPGLAGVLDTGELFFGEGSRLTVL.

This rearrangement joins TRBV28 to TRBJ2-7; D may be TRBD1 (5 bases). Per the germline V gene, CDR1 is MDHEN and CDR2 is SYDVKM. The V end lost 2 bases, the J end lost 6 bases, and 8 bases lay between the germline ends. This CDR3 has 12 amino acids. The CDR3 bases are TGTGCCAGCAGTTTAAGGGGTTCCGAGCAGTACTTC. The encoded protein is CASSLRGSEQYF.

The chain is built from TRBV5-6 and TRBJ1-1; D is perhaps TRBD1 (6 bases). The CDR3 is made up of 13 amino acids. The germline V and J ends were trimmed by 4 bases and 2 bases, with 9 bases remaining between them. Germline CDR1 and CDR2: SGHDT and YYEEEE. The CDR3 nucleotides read TGTGCCAGCAGCAGGACAGAAAACACTGAAGCTTTCTTT. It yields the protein CASSRTENTEAFF.

This CDR3 reads CASSEHRGTEAFF. The CDR3 DNA sequence: TGCGCCAGCAGTGAGCACAGGGGAACTGAAGCTTTCTTT. The chain is built from TRBV10-1 and TRBJ1-1; 7 bases agree with TRBD1. V lost 2 bases and J lost 5; bases outside the gene matches: 2. Looked up from germline, CDR1 is WNHNN and CDR2 is SYGVQD (reference sequence). The CDR3 extends over 13 amino acids.

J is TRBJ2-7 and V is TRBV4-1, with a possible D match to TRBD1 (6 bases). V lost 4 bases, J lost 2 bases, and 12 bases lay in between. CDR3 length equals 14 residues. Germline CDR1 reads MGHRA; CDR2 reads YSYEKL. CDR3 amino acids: CASSPTTGTYEQYF. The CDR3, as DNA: TGCGCCAGCAGCCCAACGACAGGAACCTACGAGCAGTACTTC.

CDR3 region: CASSEFGAGQQYF. CDR3 DNA: TGTGCCAGCAGTGAATTCGGTGCGGGGCAGCAGTACTTC. The chain joins TRBV25-1 to TRBJ2-7; a weak D match, TRBD2 (6 bases). The germline V gene encodes CDR1 MGHDK and CDR2 SYGVNS. The CDR3 length is 13 residues. V lost 1 base, J lost 8 bases, and 12 bases lay in between.

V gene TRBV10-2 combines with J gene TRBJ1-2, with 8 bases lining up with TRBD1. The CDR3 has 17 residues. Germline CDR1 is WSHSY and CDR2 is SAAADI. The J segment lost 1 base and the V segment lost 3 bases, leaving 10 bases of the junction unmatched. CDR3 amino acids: CASSDTKTGGFNYGYTF. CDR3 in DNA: TGCGCCAGCAGTGATACAAAAACAGGGGGGTTTAACTATGGCTACACCTTC.

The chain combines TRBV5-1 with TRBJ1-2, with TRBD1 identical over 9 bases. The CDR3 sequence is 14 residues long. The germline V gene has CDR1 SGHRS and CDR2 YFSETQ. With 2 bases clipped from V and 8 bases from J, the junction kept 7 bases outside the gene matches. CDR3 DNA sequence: TGCGCCAGCAGCTTCCCGGGACAGGGTAACGGCTACACCTTC. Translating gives CASSFPGQGNGYTF.

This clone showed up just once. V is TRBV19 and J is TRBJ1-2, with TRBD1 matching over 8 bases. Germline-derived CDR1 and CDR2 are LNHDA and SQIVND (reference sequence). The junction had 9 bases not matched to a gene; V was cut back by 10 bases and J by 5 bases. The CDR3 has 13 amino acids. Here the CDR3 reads CATSGQAGYGYTF. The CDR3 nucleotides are TGTGCCACCTCGGGACAGGCAGGATATGGCTACACCTTC.

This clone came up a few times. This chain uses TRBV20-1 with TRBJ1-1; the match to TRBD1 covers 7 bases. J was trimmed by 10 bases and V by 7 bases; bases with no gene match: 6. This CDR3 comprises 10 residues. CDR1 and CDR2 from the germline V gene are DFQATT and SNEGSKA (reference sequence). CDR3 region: CSGFRGIAFF. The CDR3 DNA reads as TGCAGTGGATTCAGGGGGATAGCTTTCTTT.

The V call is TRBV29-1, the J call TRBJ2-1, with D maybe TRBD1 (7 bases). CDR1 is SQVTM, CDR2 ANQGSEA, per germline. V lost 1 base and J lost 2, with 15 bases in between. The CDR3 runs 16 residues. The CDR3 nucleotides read TGCAGCGTTGAAGGGGCGGAGGGGGCCCCCTACAATGAGCAGTTCTTC. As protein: CSVEGAEGAPYNEQFF.

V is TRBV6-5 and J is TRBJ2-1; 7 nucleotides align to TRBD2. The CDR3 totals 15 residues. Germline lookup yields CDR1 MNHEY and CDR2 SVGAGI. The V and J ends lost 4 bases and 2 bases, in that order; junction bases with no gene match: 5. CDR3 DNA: TGTGCCAGCAGTTTGGTAGCGGGCGCCTACAATGAGCAGTTCTTC. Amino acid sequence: CASSLVAGAYNEQFF.

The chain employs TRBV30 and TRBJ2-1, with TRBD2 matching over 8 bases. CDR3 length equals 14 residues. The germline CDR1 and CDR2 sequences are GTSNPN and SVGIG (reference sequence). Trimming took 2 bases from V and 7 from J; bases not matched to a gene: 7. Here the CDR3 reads CAWSSGGPDNEQFF. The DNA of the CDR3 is TGTGCCTGGAGTTCGGGGGGGCCGGATAATGAGCAGTTCTTC. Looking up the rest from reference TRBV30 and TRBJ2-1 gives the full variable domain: SQTIHQWPATLVQPVGSPLSLECTVEGTSNPNLYWYRQAAGRGLQLLFYSVGIGQISSEVPQNLSASRPQDRQFILSSKKLLLSDSGFYLCAWSSGGPDNEQFFGPGTRLTVL.

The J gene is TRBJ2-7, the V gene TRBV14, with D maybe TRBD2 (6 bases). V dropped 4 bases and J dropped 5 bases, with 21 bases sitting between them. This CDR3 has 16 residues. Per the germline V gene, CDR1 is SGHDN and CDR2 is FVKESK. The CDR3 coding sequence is TGTGCCAGCAGCCCCGGAGGGCAGGGTAGTTTGGACGAGCAGTACTTC. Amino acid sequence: CASSPGGQGSLDEQYF.

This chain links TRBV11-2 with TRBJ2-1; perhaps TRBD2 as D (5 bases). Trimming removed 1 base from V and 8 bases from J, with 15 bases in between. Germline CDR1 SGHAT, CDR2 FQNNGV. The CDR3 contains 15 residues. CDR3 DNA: TGTGCCAGCAGCTTAGTCCTTGCAGCGAGGGATGAGCAGTTCTTC. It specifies CASSLVLAARDEQFF.

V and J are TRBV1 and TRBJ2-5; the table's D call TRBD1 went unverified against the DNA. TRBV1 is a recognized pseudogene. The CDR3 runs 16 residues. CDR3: CTSSQISRDRRETQYF. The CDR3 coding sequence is TGCACCAGCAGCCAAATCAGCAGGGACAGGAGGGAGACCCAGTACTTC.

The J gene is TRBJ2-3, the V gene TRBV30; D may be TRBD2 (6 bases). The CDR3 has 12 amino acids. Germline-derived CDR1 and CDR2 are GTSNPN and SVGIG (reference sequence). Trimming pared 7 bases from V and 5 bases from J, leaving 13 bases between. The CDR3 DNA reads TGTGCCTTACCAGCAGCGGGAGATACGCAGTATTTT. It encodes CALPAAGDTQYF.

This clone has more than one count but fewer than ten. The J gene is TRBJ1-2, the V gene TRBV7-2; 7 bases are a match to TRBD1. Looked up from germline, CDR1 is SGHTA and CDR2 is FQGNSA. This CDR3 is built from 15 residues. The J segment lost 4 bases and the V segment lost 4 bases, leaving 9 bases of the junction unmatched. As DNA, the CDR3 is TGTGCCAGCAGCTCGACAGAACAGGGGTCCTATGGCTACACCTTC. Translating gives CASSSTEQGSYGYTF.

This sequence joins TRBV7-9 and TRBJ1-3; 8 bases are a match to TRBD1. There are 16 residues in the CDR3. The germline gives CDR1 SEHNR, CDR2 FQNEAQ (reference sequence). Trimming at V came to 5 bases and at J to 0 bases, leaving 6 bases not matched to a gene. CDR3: CASSHDRGNSGNTIYF. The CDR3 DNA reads TGTGCCAGCAGCCACGACAGGGGAAACTCTGGAAACACCATATATTTT.

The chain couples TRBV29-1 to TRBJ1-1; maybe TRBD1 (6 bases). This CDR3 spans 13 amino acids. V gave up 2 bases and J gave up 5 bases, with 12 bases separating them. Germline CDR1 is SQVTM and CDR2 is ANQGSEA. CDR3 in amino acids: CSVELWQGTEAFF. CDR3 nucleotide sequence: TGCAGCGTTGAATTGTGGCAGGGGACTGAAGCTTTCTTT.

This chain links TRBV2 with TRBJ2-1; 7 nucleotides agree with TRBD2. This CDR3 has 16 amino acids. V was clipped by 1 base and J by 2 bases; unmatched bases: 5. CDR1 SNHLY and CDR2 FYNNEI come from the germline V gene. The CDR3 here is CASSEGWLAAYNEQFF. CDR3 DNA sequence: TGTGCCAGCAGTGAAGGATGGCTAGCGGCCTACAATGAGCAGTTCTTC. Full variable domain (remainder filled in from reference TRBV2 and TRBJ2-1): EPEVTQTPSHQVTQMGQEVILRCVPISNHLYFYWYRQILGQKVEFLVSFYNNEISEKSEIFDDQFSVERPDGSNFTLKIRSTKLEDSAMYFCASSEGWLAAYNEQFFGPGTRLTVL.